These T cell receptor beta chains were read from a single sample in a study of cytomegalovirus exposure and HLA in healthy donors. Measured with immunoSEQ multiplex PCR; TCRdb has only the in-frame clones, and not every one. The sample comprises more than 140,000 clones, around 65% of which are singletons, and around 3% rests with the top ten. Sequenced input: PBMCs. All receptors derive from a woman in her 30s in good health and CMV-seropositive. The CDR3 runs from the conserved cysteine through the conserved F or W. The D gene is left open where the match is weak. Clone sizes are given selectively: once, few, many, or a class where the clone is expanded.

v_call	d_call	clone_size	j_call	cdr3_aa	cdr3_nt
TRBV5-1	-	few	TRBJ1-2	CASSLAPTGVYGYTF	TGCGCCAGCAGCTTGGCGCCGACAGGCGTCTATGGCTACACCTTC
TRBV9	-	-	TRBJ1-1	CASSGVAALGTEAFF	TGTGCCAGCAGCGGGGTTGCGGCTCTTGGCACTGAAGCTTTCTTT
TRBV10-3	-	-	TRBJ1-2	CAISEAGPAYGYTF	TGTGCCATCAGTGAGGCGGGGCCGGCGTATGGCTACACCTTC
TRBV6-4	TRBD2	-	TRBJ2-1	CASSGLAGVGYNEQFF	TGTGCCAGCAGTGGGCTAGCGGGAGTGGGCTACAATGAGCAGTTCTTC
TRBV15	-	-	TRBJ1-1	CATSRDLAGKVNTEAFF	TGTGCCACCAGCAGAGATTTAGCAGGGAAAGTGAACACTGAAGCTTTCTTT
TRBV5-1	-	-	TRBJ2-3	CASSLWGPTDTQYF	TGCGCCAGCAGCTTGTGGGGGCCCACAGATACGCAGTATTTT
TRBV28	-	-	TRBJ1-5	CASLASNQSQHF	TGTGCCAGTCTAGCCAGCAATCAGTCCCAGCATTTT
TRBV10-1	TRBD2	-	TRBJ2-1	CASRALLSGRGEQFF	TGCGCCAGCAGGGCACTTCTGAGCGGGAGAGGTGAGCAGTTCTTC
TRBV5-8	-	-	TRBJ1-5	CASSRLGLNSNQPQHF	TGTGCCAGCAGCCGTTTGGGACTGAATAGCAATCAGCCCCAGCATTTT
TRBV13	TRBD2	-	TRBJ2-3	CASSLGHKAGVSTDTQYF	TGTGCCAGCAGCTTAGGTCATAAGGCGGGGGTAAGCACAGATACGCAGTATTTT
TRBV5-1	-	-	TRBJ1-3	CASSLEWGALGNTIYF	TGCGCCAGCAGCTTGGAATGGGGCGCGTTAGGAAACACCATATATTTT
TRBV9	-	-	TRBJ2-5	CASSVEGETQYF	TGTGCCAGCAGCGTAGAGGGGGAGACCCAGTACTTC
TRBV15	TRBD1	-	TRBJ1-1	CATSRAFPGQGDAFF	TGTGCCACCAGCAGAGCGTTTCCGGGACAGGGTGATGCTTTCTTT
TRBV5-1	-	-	TRBJ2-7	CASSLGGISYEQYF	TGCGCCAGCAGCTTGGGAGGGATCTCCTACGAGCAGTACTTC
TRBV5-6	-	-	TRBJ1-2	CASSELMTANYGYTF	TGTGCCAGCAGCGAATTAATGACAGCTAACTATGGCTACACCTTC
TRBV5-1	-	few	TRBJ2-3	CASSLDTPDTQYF	TGCGCCAGCAGCTTGGACACCCCAGATACGCAGTATTTT
TRBV7-2	-	few	TRBJ1-1	CASSRRRGSEAFF	TGTGCCAGCAGCCGGCGGAGGGGTTCTGAAGCTTTCTTT
TRBV2	TRBD1	-	TRBJ1-5	CASSDRDRGQPQHF	TGTGCCAGCAGTGATAGGGACAGGGGGCAGCCCCAGCATTTT
TRBV6-5	-	-	TRBJ1-1	CASGRGGTEAFF	TGTGCCAGCGGCAGGGGCGGCACTGAAGCTTTCTTT
TRBV7-9	-	few	TRBJ1-2	CASSSASPAGYGYTF	TGTGCCAGCAGCTCGGCCAGCCCCGCGGGCTATGGCTACACCTTC
TRBV7-9	-	few	TRBJ1-2	CASSPSRGAYGYTF	TGTGCCAGCAGCCCGAGCAGGGGCGCTTATGGCTACACCTTC
TRBV18	-	-	TRBJ1-1	CASSPQNQGGTEAFF	TGTGCCAGCTCACCCCAAAACCAGGGCGGCACTGAAGCTTTCTTT
TRBV5-6	-	-	TRBJ1-2	CASSSNSYGYTF	TGTGCCAGCAGCTCTAACAGCTATGGCTACACCTTC
TRBV6-1	TRBD1	-	TRBJ1-4	CASRDRTSNEKLFF	TGTGCCAGCAGGGACAGGACTTCTAATGAAAAACTGTTTTTT
TRBV19	-	-	TRBJ1-4	CATSQKIGQNEKLFF	TGTGCCACCTCACAAAAGATTGGACAAAATGAAAAACTGTTTTTT
TRBV5-1	TRBD1	-	TRBJ1-6	CASRVEKGASVSSPLHF	TGCGCCAGCAGGGTAGAGAAGGGGGCGTCGGTCTCTTCACCCCTCCACTTT
TRBV29-1	TRBD2	-	TRBJ2-1	CSAPGGLAGHYNEQFF	TGCAGCGCTCCTGGTGGGCTAGCGGGCCACTACAATGAGCAGTTCTTC
TRBV5-1	TRBD1	-	TRBJ2-1	CASSLGPTGGPRRNEQFF	TGCGCCAGCAGCTTGGGACCCACAGGGGGCCCCCGAAGGAATGAGCAGTTCTTC
TRBV30	-	-	TRBJ1-3	CAWTSGNTIYF	TGTGCCTGGACGAGCGGAAACACCATATATTTT
TRBV9	TRBD2	-	TRBJ2-2	CASGQRGSNTGELFF	TGTGCCAGCGGTCAGCGGGGGAGCAACACCGGGGAGCTGTTTTTT
TRBV20-1	-	-	TRBJ2-1	CSASESDEQFF	TGCAGTGCGAGCGAGTCGGATGAGCAGTTCTTC
TRBV2	TRBD2	-	TRBJ2-4	CASKASGRPGGNIQYF	TGTGCCAGCAAGGCTAGCGGGCGCCCAGGAGGAAACATTCAGTACTTC
TRBV7-9	-	once	TRBJ1-1	CASSLGGRAGARAFF	TGTGCCAGCAGCTTAGGGGGTAGGGCGGGGGCGAGAGCTTTCTTT
TRBV5-8	TRBD1	few	TRBJ2-3	CASILTGGTDTQYF	TGTGCCAGCATCCTGACAGGGGGCACAGATACGCAGTATTTT
TRBV5-1	-	-	TRBJ2-6	CASSLSPATSGANVLTF	TGCGCCAGCAGCTTGAGTCCAGCGACCTCTGGGGCCAACGTCCTGACTTTC
TRBV29-1	TRBD1	-	TRBJ2-5	CSARGLQGVGETQYF	TGCAGCGCCCGGGGCCTACAGGGGGTGGGAGAGACCCAGTACTTC
TRBV6-5	TRBD1	-	TRBJ1-2	CASRDLGGPGGGCTF	TGTGCCAGCCGCGACCTTGGGGGCCCAGGGGGTGGCTGCACCTTC
TRBV5-1	TRBD1	-	TRBJ1-4	CASGIQGGILEKLFF	TGCGCCAGCGGAATACAGGGGGGAATATTGGAAAAACTGTTTTTT
TRBV4-1	-	once	TRBJ1-1	CASSQKAGHANTEAFF	TGCGCCAGCAGCCAAAAAGCGGGACACGCGAACACTGAAGCTTTCTTT
TRBV5-8	-	-	TRBJ2-5	CASSLAGDETQYF	TGTGCCAGCAGCTTGGCAGGGGACGAGACCCAGTACTTC
TRBV6-4	-	-	TRBJ2-2	CASRTAGDSGELFF	TGTGCCAGCAGGACGGCAGGGGATTCGGGGGAGCTGTTTTTT
TRBV15	-	-	TRBJ1-4	CAASRDQAGGEKLFF	TGTGCCGCCAGCAGAGATCAAGCGGGGGGTGAAAAACTGTTTTTT
TRBV28	-	-	TRBJ2-7	CASTPVRDTYEQYF	TGTGCCAGCACCCCCGTCCGGGATACCTACGAGCAGTACTTC
TRBV30	TRBD1	-	TRBJ1-1	CAVEKYRGTEAFF	TGTGCCGTGGAGAAGTACAGGGGGACTGAAGCTTTCTTT
TRBV6-5	-	-	TRBJ1-1	CASSYSIQGRAFF	TGTGCCAGCAGTTACTCGATCCAGGGTCGAGCTTTCTTT
TRBV7-2	TRBD1	-	TRBJ1-5	CASSLTGQGSPQHF	TGTGCCAGCAGCCTCACGGGACAGGGAAGTCCCCAGCATTTT
TRBV11-1	TRBD2	-	TRBJ2-5	CASSLRRLAGNQETQYF	TGTGCCAGCAGCTTACGTCGCCTAGCGGGGAACCAAGAGACCCAGTACTTC
TRBV7-6	-	-	TRBJ2-7	CASSLADSYEQYF	TGTGCCAGCAGCTTAGCCGACAGTTACGAGCAGTACTTC
TRBV19	TRBD1	-	TRBJ1-2	CASTRDRAYYGYTF	TGTGCCAGTACCCGAGACAGGGCCTACTATGGCTACACCTTC
TRBV6-1	TRBD1	-	TRBJ1-2	CASRRQGEDYGYTF	TGTGCCAGCAGGAGACAGGGGGAGGACTATGGCTACACCTTC
TRBV6-1	-	-	TRBJ1-2	CASSPDRNPYGYTF	TGTGCCAGCAGTCCTGACAGAAACCCTTATGGCTACACCTTC
TRBV7-9	-	-	TRBJ2-7	CASSLARSGDEQYF	TGTGCCAGCAGCTTAGCCCGGTCGGGGGACGAGCAGTACTTC
TRBV30	-	-	TRBJ1-1	CAWSVLGGLDTEAFF	TGTGCCTGGAGTGTACTTGGGGGCCTCGACACTGAAGCTTTCTTT
TRBV13	TRBD1	few	TRBJ1-2	CASTWDSGYYGYTF	TGTGCCAGCACCTGGGACAGCGGATACTATGGCTACACCTTC